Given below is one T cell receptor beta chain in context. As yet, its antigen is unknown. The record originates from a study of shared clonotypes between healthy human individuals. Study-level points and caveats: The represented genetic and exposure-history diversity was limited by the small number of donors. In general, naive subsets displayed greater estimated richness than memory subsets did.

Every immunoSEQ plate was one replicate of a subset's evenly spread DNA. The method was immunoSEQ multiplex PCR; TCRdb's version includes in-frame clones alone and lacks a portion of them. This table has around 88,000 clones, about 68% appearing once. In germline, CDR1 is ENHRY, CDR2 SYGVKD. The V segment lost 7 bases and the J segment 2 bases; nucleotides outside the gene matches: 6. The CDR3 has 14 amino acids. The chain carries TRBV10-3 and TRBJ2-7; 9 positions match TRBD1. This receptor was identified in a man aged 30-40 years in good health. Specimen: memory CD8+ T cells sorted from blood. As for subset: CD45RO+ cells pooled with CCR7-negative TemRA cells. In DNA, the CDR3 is TGTGCCATCAAACCGGGACAGGGACCCTACGAGCAGTACTTC. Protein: CAIKPGQGPYEQYF.